This T cell receptor beta chain emerged from a study of blood T cell repertoires in COVID-19 (dated by TCRdb to the early 2020s). About the full investigation: Samples covering the acute and convalescent phases of COVID-19 were provided by collaborators in the United States, Italy and Spain. A freely available public database, intended as a resource for researchers studying the immune response to SARS-CoV-2, is where the repertoires were released. The prospective study material was composed of cDNA or gDNA derived from T cells, B-cell-depleted T cells, or PBMCs. The dataset comprised deeply sampled blood TCRbeta repertoires from subjects exposed to, actively infected with, or recovered from COVID-19. Samples came from the ongoing ImmuneRACE study (first 160 participants) plus 1,254 subjects from 6 global collaborators. Nearly every sample came with metadata listing a de-identified subject ID, COVID-19 status, age in years and sex. HLA class I and class II types, where available, came from metadata supplied by the sample provider rather than from assay-based typing.

In regard to this clone: Its antigen has not been determined. Per-base qualities were not stored, and no clone one base away is much larger.

One collaborating source in Seattle enrolled patients while the patients were actively infected and followed the patients over time throughout the course of disease. Whole blood was collected in K2EDTA tubes by collaborating institutions according to the institutions' own protocols. For TCRbeta analysis, collaborators shipped samples in one of three forms: frozen whole blood, isolated PBMCs, or DNA extracted from either of those sample types. Trimming at the junction amounts to 2 bases on V and 7 bases on J, and the germline ends lie 12 bases apart. CDR3 length: 14 amino acids, cysteine to phenylalanine. Only CDR3 DNA is held: 42 bases, read in frame from base 1. Looking up the germline V gene yields CDR1 LGHNA and CDR2 YNFKEQ. Study-level results and caveats: Clinical and demographic metadata were provided uncurated, with the amount varying by source and participant.

The immunoSEQ Assay, a bias-controlled multiplex PCR, was used to amplify TCRbeta CDR3 regions from genomic DNA. As for the original processing: The number of nucleated cells in each sample was estimated by amplification of reference gene primers within the assay. Sequence reads were collapsed and filtered to measure the absolute abundance of every unique TCRbeta CDR3 rearrangement. For each sample, productive Simpson clonality was calculated as the square root of Simpson's diversity index across productive rearrangements. Drawn from immuneACCESS, this table holds only the in-frame rearrangements with V and J called that TCRdb kept. Clones are partly lost; checked studies trace under half to an unresolved V gene and leave the rest unexplained. That table supplies the V and J calls and clone size; D and trimming were determined from the DNA. The sample table holds about 480,000 clones, of which 85% to 90% were seen once. The ten biggest clones cover 0.8% to 0.9% of the sample.

Material for sequencing was peripheral blood. The rearranged chain carries TRBV4-2 and TRBJ2-1; the D segment could be TRBD1, given 6 matching bases. The receptor was derived from a man younger than 30 with COVID-19, enrolled during active disease. The nucleotides read TGTGCCAGCAGCCAACAAGATCAGGGGAATGAGCAGTTCTTC. This sequence encodes CASSQQDQGNEQFF.